Sequencing of this T cell receptor beta chain was carried out in a study of STAT5B mutations in CD4+ large granular lymphocyte leukemia. Study findings and constraints: Main leukemic clonotypes were patient-specific, but approximately 27% appeared at low frequency elsewhere. Patient CD4-sorted repertoires stayed more clonal than healthy ones after leukemic-clone removal. Compared with healthy controls (2/35), patient top clones favored TRBV06 (8/27).

The CDR3 is made up of 15 amino acids. Germline loops: CDR1 MNHEY, CDR2 SVGAGI. J lost 9 bases, V lost 5 bases, and 8 bases had no gene match. Details on this clone: Its antigen is not known.

Sequencing was at survey level. Produced via immunoSEQ multiplex PCR; TCRdb's table is partial and in-frame only. Of about 33,000 clones in the sample, more than 80% are singletons; the top ten hold 4% to 4.5%. The chain combines TRBV6-5 with TRBJ2-4; 12 positions match TRBD1. The receptor's source is a human donor in good health. The material sequenced was CD4+ T cells from blood buffy coats. The chain's CDR3 is CASSHLGQGAGIQYF. The CDR3 coding sequence is TGTGCCAGCAGTCACCTGGGACAGGGGGCTGGCATTCAGTACTTC.